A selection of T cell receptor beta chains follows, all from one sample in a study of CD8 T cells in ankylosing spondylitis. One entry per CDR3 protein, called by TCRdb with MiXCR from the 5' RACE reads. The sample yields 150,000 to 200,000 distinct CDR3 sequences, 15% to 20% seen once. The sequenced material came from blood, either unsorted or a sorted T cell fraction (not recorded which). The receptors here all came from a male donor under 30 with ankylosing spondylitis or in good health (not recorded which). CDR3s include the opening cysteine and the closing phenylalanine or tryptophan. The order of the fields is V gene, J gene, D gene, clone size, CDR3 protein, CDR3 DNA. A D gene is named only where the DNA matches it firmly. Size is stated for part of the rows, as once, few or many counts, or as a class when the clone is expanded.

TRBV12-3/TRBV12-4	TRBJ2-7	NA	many	CASRDLGTYEQYF	TGTGCCAGCCGGGACCTAGGGACCTACGAGCAGTACTTC
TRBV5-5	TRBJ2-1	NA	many	CASSLGLPDLFYNEQFF	TGTGCCAGCAGCTTGGGACTACCAGATCTTTTCTACAATGAGCAGTTCTTC
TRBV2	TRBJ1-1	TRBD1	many	CASRISPGTGQNTEAFF	TGTGCCAGCAGGATCAGTCCCGGGACAGGGCAGAACACTGAAGCTTTCTTT
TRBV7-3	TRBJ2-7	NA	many	CASSLVREDEQYF	TGTGCCAGCAGCTTAGTCAGGGAGGATGAGCAGTACTTC
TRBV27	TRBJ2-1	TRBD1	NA	CASSWQGAGLVEQFF	TGTGCCAGCAGTTGGCAGGGGGCGGGACTGGTTGAGCAGTTCTTC
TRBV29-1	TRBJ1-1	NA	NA	CSVVDSLNTEAFF	TGCAGCGTTGTTGACAGTTTGAACACTGAAGCTTTCTTT
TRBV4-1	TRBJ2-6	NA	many	CASSQNRAGANVLTF	TGCGCCAGCAGTCAGAACAGGGCTGGGGCCAACGTCCTGACTTTC
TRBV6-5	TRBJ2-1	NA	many	CASSSPGLYNEQFF	TGTGCCAGCAGTTCTCCAGGACTCTACAATGAGCAGTTCTTC
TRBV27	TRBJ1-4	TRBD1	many	CASREKTGGSEKLFF	TGTGCCAGCAGGGAGAAGACAGGGGGAAGTGAAAAACTGTTTTTT
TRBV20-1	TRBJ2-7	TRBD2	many	CSASTTIAGSTYEQYF	TGCAGTGCTAGTACCACGATAGCGGGATCTACCTACGAGCAGTACTTC
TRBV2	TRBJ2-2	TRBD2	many	CASSWLSGSNTGELFF	TGTGCCAGCAGTTGGTTGAGCGGGAGTAACACCGGGGAGCTGTTTTTT
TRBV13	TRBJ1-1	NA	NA	CASSPLGTGANTEAFF	TGTGCCAGCAGCCCTCTGGGAACAGGAGCTAACACTGAAGCTTTCTTT
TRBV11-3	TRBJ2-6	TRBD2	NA	CASSLAPLAGAGANVLTF	TGTGCCAGCAGCTTAGCCCCGCTAGCGGGAGCTGGGGCCAACGTCCTGACTTTC
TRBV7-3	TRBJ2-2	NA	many	CASSLGAGGQGAGELFF	TGTGCCAGCAGCTTAGGCGCTGGGGGCCAGGGAGCCGGGGAGCTGTTTTTT
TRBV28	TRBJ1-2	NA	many	CASNESGPGRILYGYTF	TGTGCCAGCAATGAATCGGGACCAGGGCGCATACTCTATGGCTACACCTTC
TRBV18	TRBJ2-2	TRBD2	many	CASSSRLAGPNTGELFF	TGTGCCAGCTCCTCCCGACTAGCGGGACCGAACACCGGGGAGCTGTTTTTT
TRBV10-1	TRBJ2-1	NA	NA	CASSESTAGESF	TGCGCCAGCAGTGAGTCTACGGCAGGGGAGTCCTTC
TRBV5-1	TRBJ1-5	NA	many	CASSLDGGGNQPQHF	TGCGCCAGCAGCTTGGATGGGGGTGGCAATCAGCCCCAGCATTTT
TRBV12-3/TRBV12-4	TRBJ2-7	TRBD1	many	CASSPSGTVHTEQYF	TGTGCCAGCAGTCCATCCGGGACAGTGCATACCGAGCAGTACTTC
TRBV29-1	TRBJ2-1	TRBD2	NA	CSVAGTMIEQFF	TGCAGCGTTGCAGGGACTATGATTGAGCAGTTCTTC
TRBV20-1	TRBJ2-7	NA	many	CSARGKSSYEQYF	TGCAGTGCGCGGGGTAAAAGCTCCTACGAGCAGTACTTC
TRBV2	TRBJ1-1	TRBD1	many	CASPRDSGAEAFF	TGTGCCAGTCCGCGGGACAGTGGGGCTGAAGCTTTCTTT
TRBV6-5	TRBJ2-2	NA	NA	CASSTPGLPNTGELFF	TGTGCCAGCAGTACGCCGGGACTGCCGAACACCGGGGAGCTGTTTTTT
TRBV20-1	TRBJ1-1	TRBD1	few	CSARLTGEGAEAFF	TGCAGTGCTAGGTTAACAGGGGAAGGAGCTGAAGCTTTCTTT
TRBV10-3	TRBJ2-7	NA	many	CAISDVGQGGYEQYF	TGTGCCATCAGTGACGTGGGGCAGGGTGGTTACGAGCAGTACTTC
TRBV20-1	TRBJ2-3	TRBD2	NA	CSASGPSGDTDTQYF	TGCAGTGCTAGTGGTCCTAGCGGAGACACAGATACGCAGTATTTT
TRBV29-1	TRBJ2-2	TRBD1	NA	CSAAGTGDTGELFF	TGCAGCGCAGCCGGCACAGGGGACACCGGGGAGCTGTTTTTT
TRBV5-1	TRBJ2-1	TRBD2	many	CASSLDAGGPLNEQFF	TGCGCCAGCAGCTTGGATGCGGGAGGGCCCCTCAATGAGCAGTTCTTC
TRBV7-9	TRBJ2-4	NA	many	CASSFGGDNIQYF	TGTGCCAGCAGCTTCGGAGGAGATAACATTCAGTACTTC
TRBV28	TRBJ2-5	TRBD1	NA	CASSKSGGLTQYF	TGTGCCAGCAGTAAATCAGGGGGCTTGACCCAGTACTTC
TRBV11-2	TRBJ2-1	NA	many	CASRPIRDLRRIGEQFF	TGTGCCAGCAGGCCGATTAGGGACTTACGGAGGATCGGTGAGCAGTTCTTC
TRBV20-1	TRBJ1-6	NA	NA	CSARLSLESPLHF	TGCAGTGCTAGACTCTCTCTCGAATCACCCCTCCACTTT
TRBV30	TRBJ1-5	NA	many	CAWRDREDQPQHF	TGTGCCTGGAGAGATAGAGAGGATCAGCCCCAGCATTTT
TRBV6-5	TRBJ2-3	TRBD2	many	CASSETAGARDTQYF	TGTGCCAGCAGTGAAACAGCGGGAGCACGCGATACGCAGTATTTT
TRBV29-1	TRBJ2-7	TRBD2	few	CSVAPRLAGGEQYF	TGCAGCGTTGCCCCGCGACTAGCGGGAGGTGAGCAGTACTTC
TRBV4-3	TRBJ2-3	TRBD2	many	CASSPQTSRSDTQYF	TGCGCCAGCAGCCCCCAGACTAGCCGGTCAGATACGCAGTATTTT
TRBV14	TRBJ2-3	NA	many	CASSPFGNTQYF	TGTGCCAGCAGCCCCTTTGGTAATACGCAGTATTTT